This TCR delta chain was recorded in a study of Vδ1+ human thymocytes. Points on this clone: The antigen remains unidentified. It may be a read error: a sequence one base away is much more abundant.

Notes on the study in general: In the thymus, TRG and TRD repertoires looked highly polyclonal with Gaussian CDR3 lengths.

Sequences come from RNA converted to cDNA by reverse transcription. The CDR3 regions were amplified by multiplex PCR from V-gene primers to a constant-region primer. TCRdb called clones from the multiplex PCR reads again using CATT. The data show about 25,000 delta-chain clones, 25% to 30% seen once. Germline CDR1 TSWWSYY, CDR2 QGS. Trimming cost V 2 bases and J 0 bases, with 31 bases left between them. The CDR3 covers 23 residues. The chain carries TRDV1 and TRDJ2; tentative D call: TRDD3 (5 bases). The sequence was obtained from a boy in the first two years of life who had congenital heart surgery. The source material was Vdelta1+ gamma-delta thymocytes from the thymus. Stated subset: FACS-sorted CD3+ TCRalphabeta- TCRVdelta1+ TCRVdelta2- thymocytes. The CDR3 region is CALGEDKGLWKLGLRPLTAQLFF. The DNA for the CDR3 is TGTGCTCTTGGGGAAGACAAGGGATTGTGGAAGTTAGGACTGCGACCTTTGACAGCACAACTCTTCTTT.